This entry features one TCR beta chain sequence. The antigen is not known. This record belongs to a study of CD8+ T cells in alopecia areata. Across the study: Each day, treated patients took oral tofacitinib twice, at 5 to 10 mg per dose. General observations from the study: Affected scalp, especially in alopecia totalis/universalis, had a higher clonality than normal scalp did. Scalp clonality and expanded CD8+ clones among the top 100 were significantly decreased by tofacitinib.

RNA was isolated and reverse transcribed to cDNA, the sequencing template. Here immunoSEQ multiplex PCR was the method, and the copy in TCRdb shows in-frame clones only, minus some. The sample includes fewer than 110,000 clones, about nine tenths seen only once; the top ten take around 10%. Sample treatment: oral pan-JAK inhibitor, 5-10 mg twice daily. PBMCs, the starting material, were the source of sorted CD4+ and CD8+ T cells. Trimming cost V 4 bases and J 2 bases, with 9 bases left between them. Germline V gene lookup returns CDR1 LGHNA and CDR2 YNFKEQ. The CDR3 runs to 14 residues. The source material was CD8+ T cells sorted from blood, sampled at approximately week 30, from a patient treated with tofacitinib. The receptor's source is a human donor with alopecia areata. The rearrangement joins TRBV4-2 to TRBJ1-5, with D unresolved. The CDR3 reads CASSRRHCNQPQHF. CDR3 nucleotides: TGTGCCAGCAGCCGACGACACTGCAATCAGCCCCAGCATTTT.